Listed here is a single T cell receptor (beta chain). Its antigen target is currently unknown. No clone much larger than this one lies a single base away; base qualities are absent. What this sample's time point label stands for: patch test 2, 6 weeks after DPC sensitization. Taken with the paper, the label for treatment or condition translates to: therapeutic diphenylcyclopropenone sensitization with weekly scalp DPC. At every patch-test visit, the blood draw took place before the patch test was put on. Patients were considered eligible if aged 18 to 70, diagnosed with alopecia and deemed suitable for DPC therapy, and patients were excluded if pregnant. Total RNA was isolated from unfractionated whole blood collected in Tempus Blood RNA tubes. In the germline V gene, CDR1 corresponds to ENHRY and CDR2 to SYGVKD. The CDR3 starts with the cysteine, ends with the phenylalanine, and has 12 residues. Here the CDR3 DNA is all that survives: 36 bases in frame from base 1. Trimming at the junction amounts to 2 bases on V and 6 bases on J, and the germline ends lie 5 bases apart.

This specimen belongs to a study of human T cells and chemical hapten exposure (dated by TCRdb to the early 2020s). With regard to the full study: For sensitization, 2% DPC in acetone was applied to an approximately 2 cm by approximately 2 cm area of upper inner arm skin. Weekly therapeutic DPC doses were additionally applied to the scalp of patients throughout the roughly 23-week study period. Patch testing on the upper back used Finn chambers containing 0.01% DPC, with scoring done after 6 days according to International Contact Dermatitis Research Group standards. Alopecia areata with under or over 50% scalp involvement, alopecia totalis and alopecia universalis were represented in the patient cohort, which was mostly female. Libraries were pooled for sequencing, and variation in per-sample TCR yields was attributed mainly to small differences in library volumes within the pool. In alopecia patients, the study followed how the peripheral blood TCR repertoire changed in vivo over primary and secondary sensitization to diphenylcyclopropenone (DPC), a hapten. Blood was sampled from patients pre-sensitization (week 0) and at 2, 6 and about 24 weeks after DPC sensitization. About 29 alopecia patients gave blood for TCR sequencing at one to four time points (pre-sensitization, 2, 6 and 24 weeks).

Broader findings and caveats from the paper: After repeated subsampling, the strength of the expansion versus patch-test correlation and the threshold at which it became significant changed. Because all patients had alopecia, a presumed autoimmune disease, the immune response of the patients might differ from that of healthy individuals. Significantly more large CDR3 similarity clusters were formed by expanded TCRs than by pre-sensitization or healthy control sets, consistent with antigen-driven responses. DPC sensitization did not change the number of TCRs with a frequency above 1 in 1000, and there was no evidence of changes in global repertoire structure. Patch test score correlated positively with the number of PT1 expanded TCRs, reaching significance at thresholds 8, 16 and 32 but not at 4.

The library was prepared using RACE. Sequencing relied on a NextSeq 500. During library preparation, unique molecular identifiers were attached to individual cDNA molecules so that TCRs could be counted quantitatively and reproducibly. For every blood RNA sample, sequencing covered both the TCR alpha and TCR beta chains. Processing in the source paper ran as follows. A median of about 87,000 TCRs per sample was observed, with a range of roughly 23,224 to 700,000. V, J and CDR3 annotation of the TCR reads was performed with the Decombinator software suite. For PS versus PT1 abundance plots, all samples were subsampled to the same number of TCRs (28,000). Expanded TCRs were defined as absent before sensitization and observed at least eight times at the 2-week time point. TCRdb ran its own pipeline on the public reads, namely fastp trimming at Q25 and MiXCR clone calling, and kept in-frame beta chains. Each CDR3 protein gets just one entry, which takes the most common genes and DNA from the rows behind it. TCRdb's processing, not the study's, gives the V and J calls here. The sample yields approximately 110,000 distinct CDR3 sequences; more than 7% were counted once. The top ten constitute approximately 3% of the sample.

The specimen was whole blood, collected in connection with sensitization to the hapten diphenylcyclopropenone (DPC). The origin of this receptor is a woman aged 35 to 49 with alopecia areata. Some clones in this sample may be carry-over from other donors' samples. The V and J segments used are TRBV10-3 and TRBJ2-1; the D gene identity is not certain. In nucleotides, the sequence is TGTGCCATCAGTGAGAACCTCAATGAGCAGTTCTTC. Its protein product is CAISENLNEQFF.